The next 4 T cell receptor beta chains were all read from a single sample in a study of cytomegalovirus exposure and HLA in healthy donors. Sequencing was performed with immunoSEQ multiplex PCR; in TCRdb, only in-frame clones are kept and a portion is missing. The sample lists about 56,000 clones; 93% were seen once. Sequencing was performed on PBMCs. The receptor set was obtained from a woman between 18 and 29 years old in good health and CMV-seropositive.

This rearrangement joins TRBV11-2 to TRBJ1-1; D might be TRBD1 (5 bases). V lost 4 bases, J lost 6 bases, and 15 bases lay in between. This CDR3 has 14 residues. Germline CDR1 reads SGHAT; CDR2 reads FQNNGV. This CDR3 reads CASSSWGGWPEAFF. CDR3 DNA: TGTGCCAGCAGCTCCTGGGGGGGTTGGCCTGAAGCTTTCTTT.

The chain is built from TRBV19 and TRBJ2-1; maybe TRBD1 (6 bases). Germline lookup yields CDR1 LNHDA and CDR2 SQIVND (reference sequence). This CDR3 comprises 12 residues. V was shortened by 7 bases and J by 12 bases, with 16 bases between the two germline ends. The chain's CDR3 is CASTDWDNRQFF. The CDR3 DNA follows: TGTGCCAGTACCGACTGGGACAACAGGCAGTTCTTC.

This rearrangement joins TRBV13 to TRBJ2-3, with a weak D call TRBD2 (6 bases). Germline loops: CDR1 PRHDT, CDR2 FYEKMQ (reference sequence). Trimming left V 4 bases short and J 5 bases short, with 16 bases between. CDR3 length equals 15 residues. In nucleotides, the CDR3 is TGTGCCAGCAGCTCCGGGGCGGGGTCAAGAGATACGCAGTATTTT. Residues: CASSSGAGSRDTQYF.

This sequence joins TRBV29-1 and TRBJ2-7, with 10 bases lining up with TRBD2. V trimming: 2 bases; J trimming: 5 bases; junction bases outside the gene matches: 6. The CDR3 has 14 residues. Germline V lookup: CDR1 SQVTM, CDR2 ANQGSEA. In DNA, the CDR3 is TGCAGCGTTGAACTAGCGGGGGTTCCTCACGAGCAGTACTTC. It yields the protein CSVELAGVPHEQYF.